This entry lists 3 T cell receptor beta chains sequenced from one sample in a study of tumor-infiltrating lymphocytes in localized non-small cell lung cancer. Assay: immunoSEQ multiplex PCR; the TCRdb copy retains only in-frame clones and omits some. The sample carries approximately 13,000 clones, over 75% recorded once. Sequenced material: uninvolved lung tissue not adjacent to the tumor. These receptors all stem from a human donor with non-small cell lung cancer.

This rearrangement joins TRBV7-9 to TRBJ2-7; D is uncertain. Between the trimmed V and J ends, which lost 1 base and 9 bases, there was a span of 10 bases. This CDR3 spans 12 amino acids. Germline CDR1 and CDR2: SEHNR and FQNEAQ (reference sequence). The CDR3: CASSLDLGMQYF. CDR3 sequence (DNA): TGTGCCAGCAGCTTAGATTTGGGGATGCAGTACTTC.

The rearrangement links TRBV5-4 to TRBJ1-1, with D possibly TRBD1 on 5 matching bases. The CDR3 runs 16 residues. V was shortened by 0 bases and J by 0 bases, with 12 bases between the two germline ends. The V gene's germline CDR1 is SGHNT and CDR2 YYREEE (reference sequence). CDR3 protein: CASSLGGGGMNTEAFF. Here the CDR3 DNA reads TGTGCCAGCAGCTTGGGGGGCGGGGGAATGAACACTGAAGCTTTCTTT.

DNA for the CDR3: TGTGCCAGCAGAAAAAGCGGGGGGGCGAACACCGGGGAGCTGTTTTTT. As protein: CASRKSGGANTGELFF. J is TRBJ2-2 and V is TRBV5-4, with 10 bases aligning to TRBD2. V was clipped by 5 bases and J by 0 bases; unmatched bases: 4. Germline V lookup: CDR1 SGHNT, CDR2 YYREEE (reference sequence). The length of the CDR3 is 16 residues.